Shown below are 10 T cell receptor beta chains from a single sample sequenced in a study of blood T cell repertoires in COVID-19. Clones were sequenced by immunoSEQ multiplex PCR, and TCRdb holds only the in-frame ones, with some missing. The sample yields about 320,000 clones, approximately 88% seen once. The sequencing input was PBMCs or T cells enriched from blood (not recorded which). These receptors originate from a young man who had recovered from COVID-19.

The CDR3 loop is CATSGGAHTDTQYF. CDR3 in DNA: TGTGCCACCAGTGGTGGGGCCCACACAGATACGCAGTATTTT. The chain employs TRBV24-1 and TRBJ2-3; possibly TRBD1 for D (5 bases). The germline CDR1 and CDR2 sequences are KGHDR and SFDVKD. Deletions cut 5 bases from V and 2 bases from J, with 10 bases between. CDR3 length equals 14 residues.

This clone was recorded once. CDR3 bases: TGTGCCAGCAGTGAAGGGGCAGGCCGCACCAACAATGAGCAGTTCTTC. Amino acid sequence: CASSEGAGRTNNEQFF. The V call is TRBV6-1, the J call TRBJ2-1; D is ambiguous. This CDR3 is built from 16 residues. Trimming took off 1 base at V and 5 bases at J, with 15 bases between the two ends. In germline, CDR1 is MNHNS, CDR2 SASEGT.

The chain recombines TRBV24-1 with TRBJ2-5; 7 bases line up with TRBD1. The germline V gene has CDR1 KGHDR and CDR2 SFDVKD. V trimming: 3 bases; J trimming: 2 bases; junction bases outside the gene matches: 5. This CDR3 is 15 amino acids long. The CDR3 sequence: CATSDRTGLQETQYF. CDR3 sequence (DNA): TGTGCCACCAGTGATAGGACAGGCTTACAAGAGACCCAGTACTTC.

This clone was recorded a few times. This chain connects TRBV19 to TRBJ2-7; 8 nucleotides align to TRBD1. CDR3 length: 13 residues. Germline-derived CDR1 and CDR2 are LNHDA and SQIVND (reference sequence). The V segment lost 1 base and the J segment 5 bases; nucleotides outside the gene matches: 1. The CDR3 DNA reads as TGTGCCAGTAGTATAGGGACAGGGAACGAGCAGTACTTC. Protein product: CASSIGTGNEQYF.

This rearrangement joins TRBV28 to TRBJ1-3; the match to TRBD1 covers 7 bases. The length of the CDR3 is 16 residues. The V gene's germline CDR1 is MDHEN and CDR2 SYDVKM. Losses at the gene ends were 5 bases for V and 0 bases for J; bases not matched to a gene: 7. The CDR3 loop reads CASSASGTDSGNTIYF. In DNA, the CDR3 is TGTGCCAGCAGTGCCTCGGGGACAGACTCTGGAAACACCATATATTTT.

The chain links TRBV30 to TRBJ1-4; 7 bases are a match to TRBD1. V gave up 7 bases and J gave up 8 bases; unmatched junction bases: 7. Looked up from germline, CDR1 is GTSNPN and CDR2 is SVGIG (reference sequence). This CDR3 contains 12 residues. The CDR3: CASDRPGEKLFF. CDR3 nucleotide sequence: TGTGCCTCGGACAGGCCTGGGGAAAAACTGTTTTTT.

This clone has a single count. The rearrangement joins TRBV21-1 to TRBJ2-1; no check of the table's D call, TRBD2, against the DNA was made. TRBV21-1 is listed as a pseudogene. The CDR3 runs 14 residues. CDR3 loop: CAPSKGDGNNEQFF. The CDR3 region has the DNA TGTGCTCCCAGCAAAGGCGACGGGAACAATGAGCAGTTCTTC.

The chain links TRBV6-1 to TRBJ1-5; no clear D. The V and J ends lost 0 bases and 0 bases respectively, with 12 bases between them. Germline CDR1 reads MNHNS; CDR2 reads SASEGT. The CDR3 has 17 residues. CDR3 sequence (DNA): TGTGCCAGCAGTGAAGCGCGACGGACTTATAGCAATCAGCCCCAGCATTTT. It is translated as CASSEARRTYSNQPQHF.

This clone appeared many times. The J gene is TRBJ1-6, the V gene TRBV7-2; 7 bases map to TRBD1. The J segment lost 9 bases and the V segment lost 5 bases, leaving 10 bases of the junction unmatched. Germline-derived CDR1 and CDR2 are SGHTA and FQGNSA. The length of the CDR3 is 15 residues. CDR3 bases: TGTGCCAGCAGCGCCCGACAGGGTATAAGTTCACCCCTCCACTTT. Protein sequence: CASSARQGISSPLHF.

This chain's CDR3 is CASSSLAGGPGEQYF. The CDR3 coding sequence is TGTGCCAGCAGCTCCCTAGCGGGGGGGCCGGGCGAGCAGTACTTC. V usage is TRBV11-2 and J usage is TRBJ2-7; 12 bases fit TRBD2. The CDR3 has 15 amino acids. J lost 6 bases, V lost 4 bases, and 7 bases had no gene match. CDR1 and CDR2 (germline): SGHAT, FQNNGV.